One sample yielded the 25 T cell receptor beta chains listed below, sequenced in a study of cytomegalovirus exposure and HLA in healthy donors. PCR primers comprised 60 Vbeta and 13 Jbeta primers. Measured with immunoSEQ multiplex PCR; TCRdb has only the in-frame clones, and not every one. The table includes 150,000 to 200,000 clones, under 70% detected once. Sequencing was done on a sample of PBMCs. The source of these receptors is a young man in good health and CMV-seropositive.

This rearrangement joins TRBV5-1 to TRBJ2-3, with 12 nucleotides matching TRBD2. The CDR3 runs 17 residues. Unmatched junction bases numbered 7, after V lost 1 base and J lost 4 bases. Per germline, CDR1 SGHRS and CDR2 YFSETQ. CDR3 protein: CASSLSKTSGSADTQYF. The CDR3 region has the DNA TGCGCCAGCAGCTTGAGTAAGACTAGCGGGAGCGCAGATACGCAGTATTTT.

The chain recombines TRBV7-3 with TRBJ2-6; 10 nucleotides agree with TRBD1. Germline CDR1 is SGHTA and CDR2 is FQGTGA. The CDR3 covers 18 residues. V shed 4 bases and J 2 bases; nucleotides not matched to a gene: 8. Here the CDR3 reads CASSSAGQGFAGANVLTF. In nucleotides, the CDR3 is TGTGCCAGCAGCTCCGCGGGACAGGGGTTTGCTGGGGCCAACGTCCTGACTTTC.

This chain connects TRBV7-2 to TRBJ2-3, with TRBD2 matching 9 bases. CDR3 length equals 15 residues. Germline CDR1 is SGHTA and CDR2 is FQGNSA. V shed 2 bases and J 3 bases; nucleotides not matched to a gene: 3. CDR3 coding DNA: TGTGCCAGCAGCTTAATGGGACTAGCAACAGATACGCAGTATTTT. It codes for CASSLMGLATDTQYF. Supplemented by reference TRBV7-2 and TRBJ2-3, the full variable domain reads GAGVSQSPSNKVTEKGKDVELRCDPISGHTALYWYRQSLGQGLEFLIYFQGNSAPDKSGLPSDRFSAERTGGSVSTLTIQRTQQEDSAVYLCASSLMGLATDTQYFGPGTRLTVL.

This clone was observed a single time. The chain couples TRBV7-9 to TRBJ2-1; 11 bases line up with TRBD2. Per germline, CDR1 SEHNR and CDR2 FQNEAQ (reference sequence). This CDR3 has 16 amino acids. CDR3 region: CAVSLRIAGGPGEQFF. The CDR3 DNA reads TGTGCAGTCAGCTTAAGGATAGCGGGAGGGCCAGGGGAGCAGTTCTTC.

V is TRBV19 and J is TRBJ2-7; 10 bases agree with TRBD2. The CDR3 covers 17 residues. Germline V gene data show CDR1 as LNHDA and CDR2 as SQIVND (reference sequence). Germline trimming cut 4 bases from V and 3 bases from J; bases unmatched to any gene: 12. In DNA, the CDR3 is TGTGCCAGTAGTAGTAGTGGGCTAGCGGGAGAGGGCTACGAGCAGTACTTC. Protein sequence: CASSSSGLAGEGYEQYF.

This chain uses TRBV10-3 with TRBJ1-2; 9 bases match TRBD1. Germline CDR1 ENHRY, CDR2 SYGVKD. V lost 0 bases to trimming and J lost 5 bases; unmatched junction nucleotides: 7. The CDR3 length is 16 residues. DNA for the CDR3: TGTGCCATCAGTGAGTCGTTGGGACAGGGCGGGTATGGCTACACCTTC. The encoded protein is CAISESLGQGGYGYTF.

The gene calls are TRBV19 and TRBJ1-1, with D possibly matching TRBD1 (6 bases). The CDR3 length is 15 residues. From germline, CDR1 is LNHDA and CDR2 SQIVND (reference sequence). The V gene lost 7 bases and the J gene lost 3 bases, with 18 bases spanning the gap. The CDR3 here is CASTLTGTTYTEAFF. The CDR3 bases are TGTGCCAGTACCCTTACCGGGACAACTTACACTGAAGCTTTCTTT.

The rearrangement links TRBV28 to TRBJ2-7; D gene uncertain. The V end was cut by 1 base, the J end by 5 bases, with 3 bases between. The CDR3 spans 11 residues. Germline values: CDR1 MDHEN, CDR2 SYDVKM. The CDR3 sequence: CASSLYNEQYF. CDR3 bases: TGTGCCAGCAGTTTATACAACGAGCAGTACTTC.

This clone was detected only a few times. The rearrangement uses TRBV28 and TRBJ2-1; tentatively, D is TRBD2 (7 bases). This CDR3 has 15 amino acids. Germline lookup yields CDR1 MDHEN and CDR2 SYDVKM. Trimming removed 7 bases at V and 4 bases at J, with 17 bases between. In nucleotides, the CDR3 is TGTGCCAGCACTTCCTGGGAGGGGGAATACAATGAGCAGTTCTTC. Its translation: CASTSWEGEYNEQFF.

This chain connects TRBV30 to TRBJ1-1, with 7 bases lining up with TRBD1. V gave up 0 bases and J gave up 0 bases; unmatched junction bases: 10. The germline V gene has CDR1 GTSNPN and CDR2 SVGIG (reference sequence). CDR3 size: 17 residues. The CDR3 DNA follows: TGTGCCTGGAGTGTACGTGGGACAGAGTTTATGAACACTGAAGCTTTCTTT. The encoded protein is CAWSVRGTEFMNTEAFF.

V usage is TRBV6-1 and J usage is TRBJ1-2, with 9 bases that match TRBD1. V trimming: 4 bases; J trimming: 8 bases; junction bases outside the gene matches: 8. Germline V gene sequence: CDR1 MNHNS, CDR2 SASEGT. The CDR3 has 14 residues. The CDR3 sequence is CASSVSQGAEGYTF. The CDR3 DNA sequence: TGTGCCAGCAGTGTTTCACAGGGGGCGGAGGGCTACACCTTC.

The chain carries TRBV4-1 and TRBJ1-4; D gene ambiguous. The CDR3 covers 13 residues. Trimming took off 10 bases at V and 0 bases at J, with 9 bases between the two ends. CDR1 and CDR2 from the germline V gene are MGHRA and YSYEKL. Here the CDR3 reads CATSRTTNEKLFF. CDR3 nucleotides: TGCGCCACCTCCAGGACAACTAATGAAAAACTGTTTTTT.

J is TRBJ2-2 and V is TRBV29-1, with 8 bases identical to TRBD2. There are 13 residues in the CDR3. The trim removed 5 bases at V and 1 base at J, leaving 0 bases unmatched. Germline lookup yields CDR1 SQVTM and CDR2 ANQGSEA. The CDR3 loop is CSVTSGNTGELFF. The DNA for the CDR3 is TGCAGCGTTACTAGCGGGAACACCGGGGAGCTGTTTTTT.

By share of the sample, this clone is medium-sized. The V gene is TRBV6-5, the J gene TRBJ1-1; no firm D call. Trimming stripped 2 bases from V and 4 bases from J, with 8 bases between. The CDR3 runs to 13 residues. CDR1 is MNHEY, CDR2 SVGAGI, per germline. CDR3 in DNA: TGTGCCAGCAGTTACAAAGGGAGCACTGAAGCTTTCTTT. Protein sequence: CASSYKGSTEAFF.

This sequence joins TRBV4-1 and TRBJ1-1, with 7 nucleotides matching TRBD1. The V gene's germline CDR1 is MGHRA and CDR2 YSYEKL. V was clipped by 6 bases and J by 7 bases; unmatched bases: 11. The CDR3 spans 14 residues. CDR3: CASRQGGSRSEAFF. The CDR3 nucleotides are TGCGCCAGCAGGCAGGGGGGTTCGAGGAGTGAAGCTTTCTTT.

This rearrangement joins TRBV15 to TRBJ2-3, with TRBD2 identical over 7 bases. CDR1 LNHNV and CDR2 YYDKDF come from the germline V gene (reference sequence). The V and J ends lost 1 base and 5 bases, in that order; junction bases with no gene match: 3. The CDR3 is 14 residues long. CDR3 sequence (DNA): TGTGCCACCAGCAGAGGAGGGAGGGAAGATACGCAGTATTTT. Its protein is CATSRGGREDTQYF.

The genes are TRBV30 and TRBJ2-5, with D possibly being TRBD2 (6 bases). Germline V CDR1 and CDR2: GTSNPN, SVGIG (reference sequence). This CDR3 is built from 13 residues. V dropped 1 base and J dropped 3 bases, with 9 bases sitting between them. The CDR3 DNA reads as TGTGCCTGGAGTGCTTTAGCGGAAGAGACCCAGTACTTC. As protein: CAWSALAEETQYF.

The rearrangement links TRBV5-1 to TRBJ1-1; TRBD1 is a possible D gene (5 bases). In germline, CDR1 is SGHRS, CDR2 YFSETQ. This CDR3 has 17 amino acids. The V end was cut by 0 bases, the J end by 1 base, with 16 bases between. Here the CDR3 reads CASSLVGGGSSNTEAFF. In DNA, the CDR3 is TGCGCCAGCAGCTTGGTGGGGGGGGGAAGTTCGAACACTGAAGCTTTCTTT.

The V gene is TRBV2, the J gene TRBJ1-1, with 9 bases fitting TRBD1. With V trimmed by 6 bases and J by 5 bases, 13 bases remained unmatched. The CDR3 runs to 16 residues. The V gene's germline CDR1 is SNHLY and CDR2 FYNNEI. DNA for the CDR3: TGTGCCAGCAGGCATACAGGGGGCGCGGGGAAGACTGAAGCTTTCTTT. Translated, it gives CASRHTGGAGKTEAFF.

Only a few counts were recorded for this clone. The chain carries TRBV7-8 and TRBJ1-1, with D possibly being TRBD1 (6 bases). The CDR3 has 14 residues. The V and J ends lost 5 bases and 3 bases respectively, with 13 bases between them. Germline V lookup: CDR1 SGHVS, CDR2 FQNEAQ. Here the CDR3 reads CASSTRTEDTEAFF. In DNA, the CDR3 is TGTGCCAGCAGCACCCGGACAGAGGACACTGAAGCTTTCTTT.

This clone was counted once. This rearrangement joins TRBV5-4 to TRBJ1-1; no clear D gene. Germline V gene data show CDR1 as SGHNT and CDR2 as YYREEE (reference sequence). The V end lost 4 bases, the J end lost 4 bases, and 11 bases lay between the germline ends. The CDR3 spans 13 residues. For the CDR3, the DNA is TGTGCCAGCAGCGCCAGCAGGTCCACTGAAGCTTTCTTT. This encodes CASSASRSTEAFF.

The rearrangement uses TRBV5-6 and TRBJ2-5; tentative D call: TRBD2 (6 bases). This CDR3 contains 16 residues. Trimming took off 4 bases at V and 5 bases at J, with 21 bases between the two ends. Germline-derived CDR1 and CDR2 are SGHDT and YYEEEE. CDR3 coding DNA: TGTGCCAGCAGCCCGGAGGGAGGCCAGCAGTGGGAGACCCAGTACTTC. Protein sequence: CASSPEGGQQWETQYF.

The rearrangement joins TRBV5-1 to TRBJ2-6, with D hard to call. The CDR3 length is 15 residues. V lost 4 bases, J lost 2 bases, and 10 bases lay in between. Germline V gene lookup returns CDR1 SGHRS and CDR2 YFSETQ. CDR3 amino acids: CASSAALTGANVLTF. The DNA for the CDR3 is TGCGCCAGCAGCGCGGCCCTCACTGGGGCCAACGTCCTGACTTTC.

This clone showed up just a few times. The chain joins TRBV5-6 to TRBJ1-2, with unresolved D. V lost 3 bases and J lost 2, with 8 bases in between. CDR3 length equals 13 residues. Germline loops: CDR1 SGHDT, CDR2 YYEEEE. CDR3 sequence reads: CASSSQRNYGYTF. DNA of the CDR3: TGTGCCAGCAGCTCACAGAGAAACTATGGCTACACCTTC.

The genes are TRBV7-2 and TRBJ2-1, with 7 bases identical to TRBD2. There are 15 residues in the CDR3. From germline, CDR1 is SGHTA and CDR2 FQGNSA. The V and J ends lost 5 bases and 7 bases, in that order; junction bases with no gene match: 11. The CDR3 coding sequence is TGTGCCAGCAGCGCCTCAGGACTAGTTCGAAATGAGCAGTTCTTC. This translates into CASSASGLVRNEQFF.